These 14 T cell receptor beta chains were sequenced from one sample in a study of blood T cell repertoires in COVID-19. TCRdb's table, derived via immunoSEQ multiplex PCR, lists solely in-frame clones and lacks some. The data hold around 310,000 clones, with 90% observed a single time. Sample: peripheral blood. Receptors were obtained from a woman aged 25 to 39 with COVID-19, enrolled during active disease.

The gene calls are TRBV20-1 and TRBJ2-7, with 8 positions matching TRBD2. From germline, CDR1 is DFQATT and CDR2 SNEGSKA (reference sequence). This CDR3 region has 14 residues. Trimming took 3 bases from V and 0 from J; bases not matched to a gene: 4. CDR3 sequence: CSASSGVSSYEQYF. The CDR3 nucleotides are TGCAGTGCTAGTAGCGGGGTCTCCTCCTACGAGCAGTACTTC.

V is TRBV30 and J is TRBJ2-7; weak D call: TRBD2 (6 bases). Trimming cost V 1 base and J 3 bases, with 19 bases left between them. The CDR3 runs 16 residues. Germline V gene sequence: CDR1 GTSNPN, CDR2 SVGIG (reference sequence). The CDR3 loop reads CAWSDPTRSSLYEQYF. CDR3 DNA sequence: TGTGCCTGGAGTGACCCGACTAGGTCAAGCCTCTACGAGCAGTACTTC.

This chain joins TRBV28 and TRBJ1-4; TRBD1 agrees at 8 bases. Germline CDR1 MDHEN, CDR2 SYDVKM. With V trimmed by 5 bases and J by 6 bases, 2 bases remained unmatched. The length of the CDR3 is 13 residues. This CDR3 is CASSPGGYEKLFF. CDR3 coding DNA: TGTGCCAGCAGTCCAGGGGGCTATGAAAAACTGTTTTTT. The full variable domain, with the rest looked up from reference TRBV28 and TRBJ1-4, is DVKVTQSSRYLVKRTGEKVFLECVQDMDHENMFWYRQDPGLGLRLIYFSYDVKMKEKGDIPEGYSVSREKKERFSLILESASTNQTSMYLCASSPGGYEKLFFGSGTQLSVL.

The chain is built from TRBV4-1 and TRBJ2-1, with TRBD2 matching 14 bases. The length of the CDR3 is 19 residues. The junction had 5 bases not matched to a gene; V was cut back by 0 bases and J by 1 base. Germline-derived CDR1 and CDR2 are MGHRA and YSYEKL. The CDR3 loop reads CASSQDWGLAGESYNEQFF. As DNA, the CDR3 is TGCGCCAGCAGCCAAGATTGGGGACTAGCGGGAGAATCCTACAATGAGCAGTTCTTC.

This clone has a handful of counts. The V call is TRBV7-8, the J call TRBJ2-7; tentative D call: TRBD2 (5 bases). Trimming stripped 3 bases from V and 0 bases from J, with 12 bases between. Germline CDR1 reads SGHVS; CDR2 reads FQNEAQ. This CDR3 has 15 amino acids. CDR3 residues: CASSFRTDSSYEQYF. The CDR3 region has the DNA TGTGCCAGCAGCTTTAGGACTGATAGCTCCTACGAGCAGTACTTC.

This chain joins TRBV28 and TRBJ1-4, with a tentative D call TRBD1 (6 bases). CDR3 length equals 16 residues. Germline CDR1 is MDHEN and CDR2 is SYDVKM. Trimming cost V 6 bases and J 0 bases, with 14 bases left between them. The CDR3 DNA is TGTGCCAGCAGCCACGAGGACAGTGCAACTAATGAAAAACTGTTTTTT. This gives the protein CASSHEDSATNEKLFF.

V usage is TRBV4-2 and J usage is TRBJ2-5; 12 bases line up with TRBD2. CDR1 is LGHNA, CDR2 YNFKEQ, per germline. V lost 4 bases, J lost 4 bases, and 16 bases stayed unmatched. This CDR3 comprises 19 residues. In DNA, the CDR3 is TGTGCCAGCAGCCCAGGGGCGCCTAGCGGGAGGGCCCTCGGAGAGACCCAGTACTTC. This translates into CASSPGAPSGRALGETQYF.

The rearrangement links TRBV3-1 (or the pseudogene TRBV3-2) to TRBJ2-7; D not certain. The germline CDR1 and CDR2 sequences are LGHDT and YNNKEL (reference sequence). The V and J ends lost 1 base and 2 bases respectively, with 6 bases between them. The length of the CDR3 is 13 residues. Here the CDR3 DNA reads TGTGCCAGCAGCCAAGTGACAACCTACGAGCAGTACTTC. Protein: CASSQVTTYEQYF.

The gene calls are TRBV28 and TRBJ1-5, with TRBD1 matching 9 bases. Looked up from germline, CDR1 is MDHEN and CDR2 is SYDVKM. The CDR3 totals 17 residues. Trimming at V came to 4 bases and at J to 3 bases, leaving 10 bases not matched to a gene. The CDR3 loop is CASSSTKQGAVNQPQHF. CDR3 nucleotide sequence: TGTGCCAGCAGTTCCACCAAACAGGGGGCGGTCAATCAGCCCCAGCATTTT.

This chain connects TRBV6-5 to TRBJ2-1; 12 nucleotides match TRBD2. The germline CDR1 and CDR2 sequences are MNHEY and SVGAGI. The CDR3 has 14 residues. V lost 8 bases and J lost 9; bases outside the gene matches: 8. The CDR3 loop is CASLASGRAGEQFF. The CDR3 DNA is TGTGCCAGCTTGGCTAGCGGGAGGGCCGGTGAGCAGTTCTTC.

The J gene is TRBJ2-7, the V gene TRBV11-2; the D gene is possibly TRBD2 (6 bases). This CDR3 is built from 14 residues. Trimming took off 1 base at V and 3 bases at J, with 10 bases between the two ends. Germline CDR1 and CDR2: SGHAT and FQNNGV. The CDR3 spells CASSLAGGNYEQYF. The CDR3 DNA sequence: TGTGCCAGCAGCTTAGCCGGGGGTAACTACGAGCAGTACTTC.

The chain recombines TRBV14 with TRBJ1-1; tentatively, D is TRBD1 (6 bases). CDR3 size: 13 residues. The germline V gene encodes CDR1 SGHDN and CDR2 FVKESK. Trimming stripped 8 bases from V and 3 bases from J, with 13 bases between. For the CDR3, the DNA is TGTGCCAGCGCCCGACAGGTCGACACTGAAGCTTTCTTT. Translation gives CASARQVDTEAFF.

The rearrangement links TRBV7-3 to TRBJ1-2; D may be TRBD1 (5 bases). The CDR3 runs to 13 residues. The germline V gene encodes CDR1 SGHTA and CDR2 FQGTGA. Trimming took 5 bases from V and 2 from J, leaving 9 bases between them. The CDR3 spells CASSQDSNYGYTF. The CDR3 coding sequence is TGTGCCAGCAGCCAAGACAGCAACTATGGCTACACCTTC.

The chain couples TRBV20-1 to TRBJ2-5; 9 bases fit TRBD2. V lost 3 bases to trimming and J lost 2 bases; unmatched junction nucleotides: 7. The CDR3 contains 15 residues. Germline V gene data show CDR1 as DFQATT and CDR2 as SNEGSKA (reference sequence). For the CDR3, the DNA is TGCAGTGCTAGTAGGGCGGGAGGGGAACAAGAGACCCAGTACTTC. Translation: CSASRAGGEQETQYF.